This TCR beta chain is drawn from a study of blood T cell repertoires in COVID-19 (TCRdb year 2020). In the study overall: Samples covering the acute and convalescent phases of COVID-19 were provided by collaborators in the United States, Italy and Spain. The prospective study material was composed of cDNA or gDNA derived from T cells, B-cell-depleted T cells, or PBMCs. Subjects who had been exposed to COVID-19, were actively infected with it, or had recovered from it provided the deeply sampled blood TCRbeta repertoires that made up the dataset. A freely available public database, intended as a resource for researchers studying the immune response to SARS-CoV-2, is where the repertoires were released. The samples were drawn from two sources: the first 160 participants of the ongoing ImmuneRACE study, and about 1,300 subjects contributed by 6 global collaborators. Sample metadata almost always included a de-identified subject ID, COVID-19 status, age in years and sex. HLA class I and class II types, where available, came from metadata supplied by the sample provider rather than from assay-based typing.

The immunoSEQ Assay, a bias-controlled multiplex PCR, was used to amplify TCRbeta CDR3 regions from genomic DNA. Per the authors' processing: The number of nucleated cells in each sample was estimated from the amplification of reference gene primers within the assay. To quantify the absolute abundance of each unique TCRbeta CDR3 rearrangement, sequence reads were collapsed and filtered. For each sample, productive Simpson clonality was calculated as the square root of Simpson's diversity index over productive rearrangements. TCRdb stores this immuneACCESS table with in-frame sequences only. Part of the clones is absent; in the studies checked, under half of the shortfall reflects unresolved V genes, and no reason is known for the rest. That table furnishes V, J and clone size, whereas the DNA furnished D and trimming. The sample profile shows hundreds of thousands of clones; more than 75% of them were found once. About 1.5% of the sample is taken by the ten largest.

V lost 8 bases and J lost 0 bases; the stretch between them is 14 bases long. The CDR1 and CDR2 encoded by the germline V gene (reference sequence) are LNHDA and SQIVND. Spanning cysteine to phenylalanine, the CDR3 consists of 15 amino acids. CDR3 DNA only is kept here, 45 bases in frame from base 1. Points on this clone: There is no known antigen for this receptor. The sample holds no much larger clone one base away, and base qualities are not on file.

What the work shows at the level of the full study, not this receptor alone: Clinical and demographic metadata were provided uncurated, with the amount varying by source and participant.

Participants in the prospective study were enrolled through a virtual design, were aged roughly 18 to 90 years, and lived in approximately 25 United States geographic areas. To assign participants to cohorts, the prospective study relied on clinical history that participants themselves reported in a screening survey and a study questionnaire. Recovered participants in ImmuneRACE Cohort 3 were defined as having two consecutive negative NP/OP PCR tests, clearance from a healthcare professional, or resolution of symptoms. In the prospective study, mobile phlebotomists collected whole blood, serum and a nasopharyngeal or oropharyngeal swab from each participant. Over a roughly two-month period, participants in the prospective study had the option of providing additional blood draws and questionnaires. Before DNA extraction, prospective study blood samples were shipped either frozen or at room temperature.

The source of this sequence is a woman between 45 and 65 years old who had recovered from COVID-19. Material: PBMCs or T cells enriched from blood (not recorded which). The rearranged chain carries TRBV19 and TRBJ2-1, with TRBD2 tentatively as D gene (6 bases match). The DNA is TGTGCCAGTTCCCCCTGGAGGGGCTCCTACAATGAGCAGTTCTTC. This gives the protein CASSPWRGSYNEQFF. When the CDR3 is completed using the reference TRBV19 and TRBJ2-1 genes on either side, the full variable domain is DGGITQSPKYLFRKEGQNVTLSCEQNLNHDAMYWYRQDPGQGLRLIYYSQIVNDFQKGDIAEGYSVSREKKESFPLTVTSAQKNPTAFYLCASSPWRGSYNEQFFGPGTRLTVL.